One sample yielded the 9 T cell receptor beta chains listed below, sequenced in a study of shared clonotypes between healthy human individuals. Only in-frame clones appear in the TCRdb table, and some are missing; sequencing was by immunoSEQ multiplex PCR. The table records 1 million to 1.3 million clones, approximately 78% of them present only once. Source material: memory CD4+ T cells from PBMCs. As for subset: CD45RA-negative fraction. The source of these receptors is a man aged 18 to 35 in good health. Some clones in this sample may be carry-over from other donors' samples.

The V call is TRBV5-1, the J call TRBJ2-2; 7 positions agree with TRBD2. The CDR3 totals 15 residues. The germline V gene encodes CDR1 SGHRS and CDR2 YFSETQ. V was pared by 3 bases and J by 2 bases, with 4 bases of the junction left unmatched. The DNA for the CDR3 is TGCGCCAGCAGCTCTCTAGCGGCAAACACCGGGGAGCTGTTTTTT. This gives the protein CASSSLAANTGELFF.

The chain combines TRBV19 with TRBJ1-2, with TRBD1 as a possible D gene (6 bases). V was pared by 5 bases and J by 4 bases, with 23 bases between. The CDR3 totals 17 residues. From germline, CDR1 is LNHDA and CDR2 SQIVND (reference sequence). The CDR3: CASSYIRGDRPTYGYTF. For the CDR3, the DNA is TGTGCCAGTAGTTACATCAGGGGAGACAGACCGACCTATGGCTACACCTTC.

The chain links TRBV5-6 to TRBJ1-2; 10 bases align to TRBD1. There are 15 residues in the CDR3. Trimming cost V 7 bases and J 3 bases; bases outside gene matches: 9. Germline CDR1 is SGHDT and CDR2 is YYEEEE. The CDR3 loop reads CASGRQGAGDYGYTF. CDR3 DNA: TGTGCCAGCGGACGACAGGGGGCAGGCGACTATGGCTACACCTTC.

The chain joins TRBV9 to TRBJ1-2, with 7 bases that match TRBD1. The V and J ends lost 3 bases and 2 bases, in that order; junction bases with no gene match: 4. The CDR3 totals 14 residues. Germline V gives CDR1 SGDLS, CDR2 YYNGEE. CDR3 in amino acids: CASSAGQKNYGYTF. DNA for the CDR3: TGTGCCAGCAGCGCGGGACAGAAAAACTATGGCTACACCTTC. Based on the CDR3 plus reference TRBV9 and TRBJ1-2, the full variable domain is DSGVTQTPKHLITATGQRVTLRCSPRSGDLSVYWYQQSLDQGLQFLIQYYNGEERAKGNILERFSAQQFPDLHSELNLSSLELGDSALYFCASSAGQKNYGYTFGSGTRLTVV.

This clone came up many times. The V and J genes are TRBV27 and TRBJ2-7, with D possibly matching TRBD1 (6 bases). Germline values: CDR1 MNHEY, CDR2 SMNVEV (reference sequence). Trimming removed 6 bases from V and 0 bases from J, with 18 bases in between. This CDR3 has 16 amino acids. The CDR3 region is CASRISGADRSYEQYF. CDR3 bases: TGTGCCAGCAGGATATCAGGGGCAGATCGCTCCTACGAGCAGTACTTC.

V gene TRBV15 combines with J gene TRBJ1-2; 9 bases match TRBD1. Germline CDR1 LNHNV, CDR2 YYDKDF (reference sequence). Trimming took 2 bases from V and 5 from J; bases not matched to a gene: 6. The CDR3 loop spans 15 amino acids. The CDR3 region has the DNA TGTGCCACCAGCAGAAGGACAGGGGTGATGTATGGCTACACCTTC. It yields the protein CATSRRTGVMYGYTF.

This sequence joins TRBV5-5 and TRBJ1-1, with TRBD1 matching 7 bases. The junction had 6 bases not matched to a gene; V was cut back by 4 bases and J by 6 bases. CDR1 is SGHKS, CDR2 YYEKEE, per germline (reference sequence). CDR3 length equals 13 residues. The CDR3 here is CASSLGQSSEAFF. The CDR3 region has the DNA TGTGCCAGCAGCCTGGGACAGTCCTCTGAAGCTTTCTTT.

This clone was detected only once. Just one base apart from a much larger clone, this may be a read error. The same CDR3 is also encoded by other DNA sequences in this sample. CDR3 sequence: CASSWTGSGTEAFF. The CDR3 DNA reads as TGTGCCAGCAGCTGGACAGGAAGTGGCACTGAAGCTTTCTTT. The chain has TRBV7-9 and TRBJ1-1, with TRBD1 matching 7 bases. Germline CDR1 reads SEHNR; CDR2 reads FQNEAQ (reference sequence). CDR3 length: 14 amino acids. Trimming at V came to 4 bases and at J to 4 bases, leaving 6 bases not matched to a gene.

The CDR3 DNA is TGTGCCAGCAGTCGTGACAGGAATAACTATGGCTACACCTTC. As protein: CASSRDRNNYGYTF. This rearrangement joins TRBV6-6 to TRBJ1-2, with D perhaps TRBD1 (6 bases). V was clipped by 5 bases and J by 1 base, with 11 bases between them. CDR3 size: 14 residues. Per the germline V gene, CDR1 is MNHNY and CDR2 is SVGAGI (reference sequence).